The present T cell receptor beta chain was sequenced within a study of response to subunit inactivated influenza vaccine. Each CDR3 protein gets one entry after TCRdb re-called the RT-PCR reads with MiXCR. The sample holds roughly 790,000 distinct CDR3 sequences, approximately 21% seen once. This clonotype was seen a handful of times. The clonotype was recovered from a man between 45 and 60 years old who received an inactivated influenza vaccine. The material was PBMCs from blood, obtained approximately 5 days after vaccination.

CDR3 protein: CASSSGRENYEQYF. In nucleotides, the CDR3 is TGCGCCAGCAGCTCCGGACGAGAAAACTACGAGCAGTACTTC. The chain couples TRBV5-1 to TRBJ2-7; D unclear. The CDR3 contains 14 residues. With 3 bases removed from V and 3 bases from J, the gap between germline ends came to 13 bases. Germline loops: CDR1 SGHRS, CDR2 YFSETQ.